These 14 T cell receptor beta chains were all obtained from the same sample, sequenced in a study of early stage breast cancer tumors (dated by TCRdb to the late 2010s). Library preparation used the immunoSEQ multiplex PCR assay. Imported from immuneACCESS, the table was reduced by TCRdb to in-frame sequences with V and J called. These copies leave out some clones; in studies compared against another copy, an unresolved V gene accounts for under half, and the cause of the remainder is not known. This sample gives roughly 14,000 clones in total; about 81% of them show up just once. Around 4.7% of the sample goes to the ten largest clones. The sequenced sample consisted of normal breast tissue next to the tumor. The receptors were sampled from a young adult with breast cancer.

This clone was counted a few times. The chain joins TRBV5-4 to TRBJ2-1; perhaps TRBD1 as D (5 bases). V was shortened by 2 bases and J by 2 bases, with 8 bases between the two germline ends. The CDR3 is made up of 14 amino acids. Germline V gene lookup returns CDR1 SGHNT and CDR2 YYREEE (reference sequence). CDR3 loop: CASSFRDTYNEQFF. The CDR3, as DNA: TGTGCCAGCAGCTTCAGGGATACCTACAATGAGCAGTTCTTC.

This clone was picked up a small number of times. This chain joins TRBV19 and TRBJ2-7; the D gene is possibly TRBD1 (5 bases). There are 14 residues in the CDR3. Germline-derived CDR1 and CDR2 are LNHDA and SQIVND (reference sequence). V was cut by 4 bases and J by 7 bases, with 17 bases left in between. DNA for the CDR3: TGTGCCAGTAGTACCCCAGGGATGGGGCAGGAGCAGTACTTC. Encoded protein: CASSTPGMGQEQYF.

The chain links TRBV11-2 to TRBJ1-2; D remains unclear. Trimming left V 5 bases short and J 0 bases short, with 7 bases between. The V gene's germline CDR1 is SGHAT and CDR2 FQNNGV. This CDR3 is 13 amino acids long. In DNA, the CDR3 is TGTGCCAGCAGCCCCCCAGCTAACTATGGCTACACCTTC. This gives the protein CASSPPANYGYTF.

The CDR3 DNA sequence: TGCGCCAGCAGCTTGGCCGTATCCCAGGGTTGGGGCTACACCTTC. Protein: CASSLAVSQGWGYTF. The chain recombines TRBV5-1 with TRBJ1-2; tentatively, D is TRBD1 (5 bases). The CDR3 sequence is 15 residues long. Per germline, CDR1 SGHRS and CDR2 YFSETQ. Deletions cut 0 bases from V and 8 bases from J, with 17 bases between.

The CDR3 nucleotides are TGTGCCAGCAGCGGGACTAGCGTACGCACAGATACGCAGTATTTT. This encodes CASSGTSVRTDTQYF. The chain uses TRBV9 and TRBJ2-3; 9 nucleotides align to TRBD2. The V gene's germline CDR1 is SGDLS and CDR2 YYNGEE. This CDR3 contains 15 residues. V shed 3 bases, J shed 1 base, and the junction held 3 bases outside the gene matches.

This rearrangement joins TRBV29-1 to TRBJ2-2; no clear D gene. Deletions cut 3 bases from V and 1 base from J, with 6 bases between. Germline values: CDR1 SQVTM, CDR2 ANQGSEA. The CDR3 has 13 residues. CDR3 loop: CSVDRRNTGELFF. CDR3 coding DNA: TGCAGCGTTGACAGGAGGAACACCGGGGAGCTGTTTTTT.

The J gene is TRBJ2-7, the V gene TRBV11-2; tentatively, D is TRBD2 (5 bases). V was pared by 1 base and J by 6 bases, with 10 bases between. Germline V CDR1 and CDR2: SGHAT, FQNNGV. The CDR3 loop spans 13 amino acids. CDR3 in DNA: TGTGCCAGCAGCTTAGTCGAGGGCTCCGAGCAGTACTTC. Translated: CASSLVEGSEQYF.

This chain connects TRBV19 to TRBJ2-2, with D possibly called TRBD1 or TRBD2 (5 bases each). In germline, CDR1 is LNHDA, CDR2 SQIVND (reference sequence). V was pared by 9 bases and J by 3 bases, with 11 bases between. The CDR3 loop spans 13 amino acids. The CDR3 coding sequence is TGTGCCAGCCGGGACGGCGACACCGGGGAGCTGTTTTTT. Translating gives CASRDGDTGELFF.

This clone was counted between two and nine times. The chain uses TRBV19 and TRBJ1-1; D uncertain. With 6 bases removed from V and 3 bases from J, the gap between germline ends came to 23 bases. The CDR3 consists of 17 residues. CDR1 and CDR2 (germline): LNHDA, SQIVND (reference sequence). The DNA of the CDR3 is TGTGCCAGTAGATATCAAGGTTGGTCGGGAGTGGACACTGAAGCTTTCTTT. This translates into CASRYQGWSGVDTEAFF. Variable domain in full (rest from reference TRBV19 and TRBJ1-1): DGGITQSPKYLFRKEGQNVTLSCEQNLNHDAMYWYRQDPGQGLRLIYYSQIVNDFQKGDIAEGYSVSREKKESFPLTVTSAQKNPTAFYLCASRYQGWSGVDTEAFFGQGTRLTVV.

This chain uses TRBV7-9 with TRBJ2-2, with 8 bases matching TRBD1. Unmatched junction bases numbered 7, after V lost 3 bases and J lost 4 bases. CDR3 length: 16 residues. The V gene's germline CDR1 is SEHNR and CDR2 FQNEAQ (reference sequence). The CDR3 sequence: CASSLGTGISTGELFF. In DNA form, the CDR3 reads TGTGCCAGCAGCTTGGGGACAGGAATTTCCACCGGGGAGCTGTTTTTT.

The chain employs TRBV7-2 and TRBJ2-7; TRBD2 agrees at 9 bases. Per the germline V gene, CDR1 is SGHTA and CDR2 is FQGNSA. After removal of 4 bases from V and 2 bases from J, the junction contained 6 bases not matched to a gene. This CDR3 is 15 amino acids long. DNA of the CDR3: TGTGCCAGCAGCTCCCAGGGCGGGAGGGCCTACGAGCAGTACTTC. This encodes CASSSQGGRAYEQYF.

The J gene is TRBJ2-7, the V gene TRBV15; 9 bases are a match to TRBD1. The V segment lost 6 bases and the J segment 6 bases; nucleotides outside the gene matches: 18. The CDR3 runs to 17 residues. Germline-derived CDR1 and CDR2 are LNHNV and YYDKDF (reference sequence). The CDR3 protein is CATRGLMRQGGIFEQYF. The CDR3 DNA is TGTGCCACCAGAGGGCTGATGCGACAGGGGGGCATATTCGAGCAGTACTTC.

This clone has only one observation. The CDR3 nucleotides read TGTGCCAGCAGTTACGCTACAGGGGTGAACACTGAAGCTTTCTTT. Translating it yields CASSYATGVNTEAFF. The chain has TRBV6-5 and TRBJ1-1; 7 bases are shared with TRBD1. The CDR3 has 15 amino acids. V was pared by 2 bases and J by 0 bases, with 3 bases of the junction left unmatched. Germline V gives CDR1 MNHEY, CDR2 SVGAGI.

Concerning this clone itself: An end of the junction does not agree with germline; a read error may underlie this. The V gene is TRBV5-8, the J gene TRBJ2-3; no definite D call. The CDR3 is made up of 16 amino acids. Looked up from germline, CDR1 is SGHTS and CDR2 is YDEGEE. Here the CDR3 DNA reads TGTGCCAGCAGTTTGGGAAAAGCTCGGGCCACAGATACGCAGTATTTT. Encoded protein: CASSLGKARATDTQYF.